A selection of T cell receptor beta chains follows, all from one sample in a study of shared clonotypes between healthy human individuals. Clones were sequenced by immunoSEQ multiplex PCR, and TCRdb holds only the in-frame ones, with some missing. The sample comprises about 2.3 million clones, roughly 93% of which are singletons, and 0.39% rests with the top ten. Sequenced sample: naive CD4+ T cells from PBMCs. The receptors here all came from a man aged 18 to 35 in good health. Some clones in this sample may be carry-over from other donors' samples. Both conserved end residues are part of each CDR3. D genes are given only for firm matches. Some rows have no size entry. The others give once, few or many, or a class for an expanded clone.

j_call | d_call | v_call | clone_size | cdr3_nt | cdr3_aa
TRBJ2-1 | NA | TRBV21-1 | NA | TGTGCCAGCCTCCAGCAAGTTAGAAGGGTGCTAGCGGGAGGTGGGGGGAATGAGCAGTTCTTC | CASLQQVRRVLAGGGGNEQFF
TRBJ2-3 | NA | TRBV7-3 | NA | TGTGCCAGCAGCCCGGACAGATCTTCAGATACGCAGTATTTT | CASSPDRSSDTQYF
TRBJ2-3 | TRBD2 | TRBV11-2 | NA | TGTGCCAGCAGCGTTAGTAGCGGGACGCAGTATTTT | CASSVSSGTQYF
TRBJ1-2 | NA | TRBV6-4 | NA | TGTGCCAGCAGGGACAGCCTCAGGGGTGGCTACACCTTC | CASRDSLRGGYTF
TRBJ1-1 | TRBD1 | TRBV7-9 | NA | TGTGCCAGCAGCTCGTACCGGGACAGGGGGCCGGCTGAAGCTTTCTTT | CASSSYRDRGPAEAFF
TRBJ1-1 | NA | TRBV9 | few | TGTGCCAGCAGCGGAGGAGTCAGCACTGAAGCTTTCTTT | CASSGGVSTEAFF
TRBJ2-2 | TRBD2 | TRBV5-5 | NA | TGTGCCAGCAGCTTTCTTCCAGCGGGAGGGCCCGGGGAGCTGTTTTTT | CASSFLPAGGPGELFF
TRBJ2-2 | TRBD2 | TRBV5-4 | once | TGTGCCAGCAGCTTACCGGGACTAGCGGGAGGCGCCACCGGGGAGCTGTTTTTT | CASSLPGLAGGATGELFF
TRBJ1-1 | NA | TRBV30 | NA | TGTGCCTGGAGTAGGCAAATGAGAGGCACTGAAGCTTTCTTT | CAWSRQMRGTEAFF
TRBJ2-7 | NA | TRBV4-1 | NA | TGCGCCAGCAGCCAAGCGGTCGGCATCTCCTACGAGCAGTACTTC | CASSQAVGISYEQYF
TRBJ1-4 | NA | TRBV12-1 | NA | TGTGCCAGCAGCTTCTTGACCCCAGGGGGATGCAAAGAGAATGAAAAACTGTTTTTT | CASSFLTPGGCKENEKLFF
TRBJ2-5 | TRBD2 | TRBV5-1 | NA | TGCGCCAGCAGCTTTAGCGGGAGTGAAGAGACCCAGTACTTC | CASSFSGSEETQYF
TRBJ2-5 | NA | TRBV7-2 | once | TGTGCCAGCAGCTCCCGGGACTCCCATGCGGCCCAGTACTTC | CASSSRDSHAAQYF
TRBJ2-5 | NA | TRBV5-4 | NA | TGTGCCAGCAGCTTCTCCCCCCTGGTGCAAGAGACCCAGTACTTC | CASSFSPLVQETQYF
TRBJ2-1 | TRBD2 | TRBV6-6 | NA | TGTGCCAGCAGTTCTTCTAGCGGGAGGCCTCTAATCTTC | CASSSSSGRPLIF
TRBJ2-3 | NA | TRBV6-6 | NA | TGTGCCAGCAGTTACGGCGGCGAGCAGTATTTT | CASSYGGEQYF
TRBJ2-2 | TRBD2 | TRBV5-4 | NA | TGTGCCAGCAGCTTGGGCGGCGGGAGGGACACCGGGGAGCTGTTTTTT | CASSLGGGRDTGELFF
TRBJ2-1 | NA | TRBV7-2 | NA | TGTGCCAGCAGCTTATTTCGAGGTCACAATGAGCAGTTCTTC | CASSLFRGHNEQFF
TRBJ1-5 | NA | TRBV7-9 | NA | TGTGCCAGCAGCTCCTTACTCCCGGGTCCCCAGCATTTT | CASSSLLPGPQHF
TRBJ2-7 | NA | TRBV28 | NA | TGTGCCAGCAGTTCCCAACGGACTCCTTACTGGGAGCAGTACTTC | CASSSQRTPYWEQYF
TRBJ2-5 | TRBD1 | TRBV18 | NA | TGTGCCAGCTCACCGTTGACAGGGGCGTCAAGCCGAGAGACCCAGTACTTC | CASSPLTGASSRETQYF
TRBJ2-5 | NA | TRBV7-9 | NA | TGTGCCAGCAGCTTATACCCCCGGGGGCGACCCCAAGAGACCCAGTACTTC | CASSLYPRGRPQETQYF
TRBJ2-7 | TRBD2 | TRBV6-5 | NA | TGTGCCAGCAGTCGTCTAGCGGGCTTTTCCTACGAGCAGTACTTC | CASSRLAGFSYEQYF
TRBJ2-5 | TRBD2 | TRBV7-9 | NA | TGTGCCAGCAGCTTAGGAGTTATAGCGGGAGGAGAAGAGACCCAGTACTTC | CASSLGVIAGGEETQYF
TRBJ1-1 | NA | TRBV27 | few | TGTGCCAGCAGCCTCGGACGGAATAACGTGAACACTGAAGCTTTCTTT | CASSLGRNNVNTEAFF
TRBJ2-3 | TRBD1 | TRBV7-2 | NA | TGTGCCAGCAGCGGCCGGGACAGGCCCGATACGCAGTATTTT | CASSGRDRPDTQYF
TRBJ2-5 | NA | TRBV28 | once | TGTGCCAGCAGTTTATACAGGGAAGGAGAGACCCAGTACTTC | CASSLYREGETQYF
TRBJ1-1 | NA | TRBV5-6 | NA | TGTGCCAGCAGCCTGGTGAGGACCCAGAACACTGAAGCTTTCTTT | CASSLVRTQNTEAFF
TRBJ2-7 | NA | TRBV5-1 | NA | TGCGCCAGCAGCTTGCGGAGCGATCGCTCCTACGAGCAGTACTTC | CASSLRSDRSYEQYF
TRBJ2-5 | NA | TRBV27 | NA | TGTGCCAGCAGTGCGGTTGGGGAGACCCAGTACTTC | CASSAVGETQYF
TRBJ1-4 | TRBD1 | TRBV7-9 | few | TGTGCCAGCAGCTCGGGGGACAGGCACCTGTTTTTT | CASSSGDRHLFF
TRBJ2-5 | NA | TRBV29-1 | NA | TGCAGCGACATCGGTCGCGGTGAGACCCAGTACTTC | CSDIGRGETQYF
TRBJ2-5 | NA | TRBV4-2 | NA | TGTGCCAGCAGCCAAGATGGCGATTCTTACCAAGAGACCCAGTACTTC | CASSQDGDSYQETQYF
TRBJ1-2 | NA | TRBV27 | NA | TGTGCCAGCAGGTTGGGGGTGGACTATGGCTACACCTTC | CASRLGVDYGYTF
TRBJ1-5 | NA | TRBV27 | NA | TGTGCCAGCAGTCCCCGGGACAACAATCAGCCCCAGCATTTT | CASSPRDNNQPQHF
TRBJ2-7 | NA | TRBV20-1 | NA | TGCAGTGCTCTCCGGTACGAGCAGTACTTC | CSALRYEQYF
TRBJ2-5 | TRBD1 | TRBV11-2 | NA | TGTGCCAGCAGCTTAGGAGGGGGCGCAGAGACCCAGTACTTC | CASSLGGGAETQYF
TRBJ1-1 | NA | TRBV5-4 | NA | TGTGCCATCGGACATGAAAACACTGAAGCTTTCTTT | CAIGHENTEAFF
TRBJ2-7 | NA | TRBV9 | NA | TGTGCCAGCAGCGAGGGAGGCAGGGCCCCCTACGAGCAGTACTTC | CASSEGGRAPYEQYF
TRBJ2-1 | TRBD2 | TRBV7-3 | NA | TGTGCCAGCAGCTTCAGCGGGAGGGGTAATGAGCAGTTCTTC | CASSFSGRGNEQFF
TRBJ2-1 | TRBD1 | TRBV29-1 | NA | TGCAGCGTTGAAGTTCGGGGACAGGGGAGCAATGAGCAGTTCTTC | CSVEVRGQGSNEQFF
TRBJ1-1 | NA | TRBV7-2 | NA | TGTGCCAGCAGCTTAGCGCGCCCCGGCACTGAAGCTTTCTTT | CASSLARPGTEAFF
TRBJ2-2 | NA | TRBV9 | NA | TGTGCCAGCAGCGTAGAGATAACCGACACCGGGGAGCTGTTTTTT | CASSVEITDTGELFF
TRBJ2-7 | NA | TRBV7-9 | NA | TGTGCCAGCAGCCAAGGAACGGGGAGGCGCGAGCAGTACTTC | CASSQGTGRREQYF
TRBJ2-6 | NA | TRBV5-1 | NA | TGCGCCAGCAGCATCTCCAGGTCTGGGGCCAACGTCCTGACTTTC | CASSISRSGANVLTF
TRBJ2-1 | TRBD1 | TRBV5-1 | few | TGCGCCAGCAGCCCCGACAGGGGCTCCTACAATGAGCAGTTCTTC | CASSPDRGSYNEQFF
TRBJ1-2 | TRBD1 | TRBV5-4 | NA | TGTGCCAGCAGCCCTTTGCAAGGGGACAGGGGGTCATATGGCTACACCTTC | CASSPLQGDRGSYGYTF
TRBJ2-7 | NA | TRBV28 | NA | TGTGCCAGCACCCCGGGGCAGTACGAGCAGTACTTC | CASTPGQYEQYF
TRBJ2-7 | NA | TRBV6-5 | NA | TGTGCCAGCAGTTACTCCGGTTCCTCCTACGAGCAGTACTTC | CASSYSGSSYEQYF
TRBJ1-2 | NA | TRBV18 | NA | TGTGCCAGCTCACCAAGACAGGACTACTATGGCTACACCTTC | CASSPRQDYYGYTF
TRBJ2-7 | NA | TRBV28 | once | TGTGCCAGCAGCCCCAAGATAGAGCGGACCTACGAGCAGTACTTC | CASSPKIERTYEQYF
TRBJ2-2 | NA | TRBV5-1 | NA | TGCGCCAGCACCTCTGCCCCGTCCGGCGGGGAGCTGTTTTTT | CASTSAPSGGELFF
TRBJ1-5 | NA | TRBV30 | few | TGTGCCTGGAGTTATGCGGCCCTCAATCAGCCCCAGCATTTT | CAWSYAALNQPQHF
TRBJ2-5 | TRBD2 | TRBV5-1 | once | TGCGCCAGCAGCTTGGAATCTAGCGGCCAAGAGACCCAGTACTTC | CASSLESSGQETQYF
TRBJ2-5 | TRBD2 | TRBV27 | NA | TGTGCCAGCAGTTTAACGGGACTAGCCCAAGAGACCCAGTACTTC | CASSLTGLAQETQYF